One T cell receptor beta chain is described in this entry. Its target is not known. This specimen belongs to a study of cytotoxic CD8 clonotypes in ibrutinib-treated CLL. Study as a whole: In all, about a dozen patients were relapsed/refractory, fewer than 16 were treatment-naive and 17 were IGHV unmutated. Study-wide results and limits: The study found baseline clonality above age-matched healthy donors, tracking circulating CD8+ T-cell counts.

The CDR3 length is 14 residues. Germline lookup yields CDR1 SQVTM and CDR2 ANQGSEA. The V gene end was trimmed by 2 bases and the J gene end by 4 bases; junction bases not matched to a gene: 2. For TCR beta libraries, about 2.2 micrograms of genomic DNA were obtained from cryopreserved PBMCs. Repertoires were generated with immunoSEQ multiplex PCR, while TCRdb's copy carries only in-frame clones and drops some. The data contain over 120,000 clones, 60% to 85% of them seen just once; the ten biggest clones take up roughly 4.7%. This TCR was sampled from a human donor with chronic lymphocytic leukemia. The chain has TRBV29-1 and TRBJ2-3; TRBD2 aligns across 11 bases. The material was PBMCs, obtained after 24 months of ibrutinib treatment. Here the CDR3 reads CSVELAGGPDTQYF. CDR3 nucleotides: TGCAGCGTTGAACTAGCGGGGGGCCCAGATACGCAGTATTTT.